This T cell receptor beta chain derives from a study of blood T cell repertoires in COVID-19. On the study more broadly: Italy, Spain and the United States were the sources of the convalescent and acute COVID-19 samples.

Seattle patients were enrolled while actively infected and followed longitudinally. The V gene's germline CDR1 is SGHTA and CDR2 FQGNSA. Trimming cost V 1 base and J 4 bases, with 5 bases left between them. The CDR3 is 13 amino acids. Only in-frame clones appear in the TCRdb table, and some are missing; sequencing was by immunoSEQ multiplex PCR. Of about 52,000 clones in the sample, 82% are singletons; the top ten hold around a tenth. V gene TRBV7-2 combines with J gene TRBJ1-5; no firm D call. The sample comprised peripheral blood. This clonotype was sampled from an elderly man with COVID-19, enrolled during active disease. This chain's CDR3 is CASSLDRNQPQHF. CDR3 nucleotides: TGTGCCAGCAGCTTAGACAGAAATCAGCCCCAGCATTTT.